This T cell receptor beta chain appears in the sequencing data of a study of cytomegalovirus exposure and HLA in healthy donors. Study-level points and caveats: TCR beta V segments were, for the most part, productive about 87% or about 30% of the time in an earlier analysis. In a later analysis, HLA-C alleles had the fewest associated TCRs, DRB1 alleles the most.

The primer mix had 60 Vbeta and 13 Jbeta primers. Some clones are missing from TCRdb's copy, which holds only in-frame ones; the method was immunoSEQ multiplex PCR. In the table there are around 120,000 clones, 50% to 65% of which are singletons. Concerning this clone: What it recognizes is unknown.

The receptor was isolated from a man aged 25 to 40 in good health and CMV-seropositive. The material sequenced was PBMCs.

As DNA, the CDR3 is TGTGCCAGCAGCTTAGGGACAGGAAACTACAATGAGCAGTTCTTC. Translation: CASSLGTGNYNEQFF. This chain connects TRBV11-2 to TRBJ2-1; 7 nucleotides agree with TRBD1. There are 15 residues in the CDR3. V was pared by 1 base and J by 3 bases, with 3 bases of the junction left unmatched. Looked up from germline, CDR1 is SGHAT and CDR2 is FQNNGV. The full variable domain, rest sourced from reference TRBV11-2 and TRBJ2-1, is EAGVAQSPRYKIIEKRQSVAFWCNPISGHATLYWYQQILGQGPKLLIQFQNNGVVDDSQLPKDRFSAERLKGVDSTLKIQPAKLEDSAVYLCASSLGTGNYNEQFFGPGTRLTVL.